This is a list of T cell receptor beta chains from one sample in a study of human T cells and chemical hapten exposure. One entry per CDR3 protein results from TCRdb running MiXCR on the RACE reads. This repertoire shows fewer than 200,000 distinct CDR3 sequences, about a quarter found once; its top ten account for about 2%. Here the sequenced sample was whole blood, taken in connection with sensitization to the hapten diphenylcyclopropenone (DPC). Every receptor here comes from a woman aged 18-30 years with alopecia areata. Some clones in this sample may be carry-over from other donors' samples. Both conserved end residues are part of each CDR3. A D gene is named only where the DNA matches it firmly. Size is omitted from some rows. Given values are once, few, many or a class for expanded clones.

CDR3: CASSSAGSLNNEQFF; DNA: TGTGCCAGCAGTTCGGCCGGGTCCCTCAACAATGAGCAGTTCTTC; V: TRBV6-2/TRBV6-3; size: few; J: TRBJ2-1; D: .
CDR3: CASSLGTQGTNEKLFF; DNA: TGCGCCAGCAGCTTAGGGACACAAGGGACTAATGAAAAACTGTTTTTT; V: TRBV5-1; size: few; J: TRBJ1-4; D: .
CDR3: CATRSGAQETQYF; DNA: TGTGCCACCAGGTCGGGAGCCCAAGAGACCCAGTACTTC; V: TRBV15; size: .; J: TRBJ2-5; D: .
CDR3: CASYGTGFFRYGYTF; DNA: TGCGCCAGCTATGGGACGGGGTTTTTCCGCTATGGCTACACCTTC; V: TRBV10-2; size: few; J: TRBJ1-2; D: .
CDR3: CSAGGGETQYF; DNA: TGCAGTGCTGGCGGGGGGGAGACCCAGTACTTC; V: TRBV20-1; size: many; J: TRBJ2-5; D: TRBD2
CDR3: CASSPDGAGGYTF; DNA: TGTGCCAGCAGCCCCGATGGGGCAGGAGGCTACACCTTC; V: TRBV5-4; size: .; J: TRBJ1-2; D: .
CDR3: CASSYTTGTGGASYNSPLHF; DNA: TGTGCCAGCAGTTACACCACAGGGACAGGGGGCGCCTCCTATAATTCACCCCTCCACTTT; V: TRBV6-5; size: .; J: TRBJ1-6; D: TRBD1
CDR3: CATSRGLAGSPLHF; DNA: TGTGCCACCAGCAGGGGACTGGCGGGTTCACCCCTCCACTTT; V: TRBV15; size: .; J: TRBJ1-6; D: .
CDR3: CASSLAGGVYEQYF; DNA: TGCGCCAGCAGCTTAGCGGGAGGGGTCTACGAGCAGTACTTC; V: TRBV5-1; size: .; J: TRBJ2-7; D: TRBD2
CDR3: CSAARLAATDTQYF; DNA: TGCAGTGCTGCACGACTAGCGGCCACAGATACGCAGTATTTT; V: TRBV20-1; size: .; J: TRBJ2-3; D: TRBD2
CDR3: CATSRGDGKNIQYF; DNA: TGTGCCACCAGCAGGGGGGACGGGAAAAACATTCAGTACTTC; V: TRBV15; size: few; J: TRBJ2-4; D: .
CDR3: CSARSHRDTFSYNEQFF; DNA: TGCAGTGCTAGATCCCACCGGGACACTTTCTCCTACAATGAGCAGTTCTTC; V: TRBV20-1; size: .; J: TRBJ2-1; D: .
CDR3: CASSLFTGQMNTEAFF; DNA: TGTGCCAGCAGCTTATTTACCGGACAGATGAACACTGAAGCTTTCTTT; V: TRBV11-2; size: .; J: TRBJ1-1; D: .
CDR3: CSVEVARLEQYF; DNA: TGCAGCGTTGAGGTGGCCAGGCTCGAGCAGTACTTC; V: TRBV29-1; size: many; J: TRBJ2-7; D: .
CDR3: CASSESFRTNGYTF; DNA: TGCGCCAGCAGTGAGTCATTCAGGACAAATGGCTACACCTTC; V: TRBV10-2; size: .; J: TRBJ1-2; D: .
CDR3: CASSGSRDRGFYEQYF; DNA: TGCGCCAGCAGCGGATCCCGGGACAGGGGCTTCTACGAGCAGTACTTC; V: TRBV4-1; size: .; J: TRBJ2-7; D: TRBD1
CDR3: CSVEEGQYEQYF; DNA: TGCAGCGTTGAAGAGGGTCAGTACGAGCAGTACTTC; V: TRBV29-1; size: many; J: TRBJ2-7; D: .
CDR3: CASRGAGNQPQHF; DNA: TGTGCCAGCAGAGGCGCGGGGAATCAGCCCCAGCATTTT; V: TRBV4-2; size: few; J: TRBJ1-5; D: .
CDR3: CSAPLISGTDTQYF; DNA: TGCAGTGCCCCTTTAATTAGCGGCACAGATACGCAGTATTTT; V: TRBV20-1; size: few; J: TRBJ2-3; D: .
CDR3: CSVFRGFTEAFF; DNA: TGCAGCGTCTTTAGGGGGTTCACTGAAGCTTTCTTT; V: TRBV29-1; size: few; J: TRBJ1-1; D: .
CDR3: CSAGTSGSLIRINEQFF; DNA: TGCAGTGCAGGGACTAGCGGGAGTCTAATTAGGATTAATGAGCAGTTCTTC; V: TRBV20-1; size: .; J: TRBJ2-1; D: TRBD2
CDR3: CSVVSGHEQYF; DNA: TGCAGCGTTGTATCCGGACACGAGCAGTACTTC; V: TRBV29-1; size: .; J: TRBJ2-7; D: .
CDR3: CASSEIQGAREKLFF; DNA: TGTGCCAGCAGCGAGATACAGGGGGCGAGGGAAAAACTGTTTTTT; V: TRBV7-2; size: .; J: TRBJ1-4; D: TRBD1
CDR3: CSVRITGIGAGELFF; DNA: TGCAGCGTTAGAATTACTGGGATAGGGGCCGGGGAGCTGTTTTTT; V: TRBV29-1; size: once; J: TRBJ2-2; D: .
CDR3: CSVGLKNTGELFF; DNA: TGCAGCGTCGGACTGAAGAACACCGGGGAGCTGTTTTTT; V: TRBV29-1; size: .; J: TRBJ2-2; D: .
CDR3: CAISASGHEQYF; DNA: TGTGCCATCAGTGCCTCAGGGCACGAGCAGTACTTC; V: TRBV10-3; size: .; J: TRBJ2-7; D: .
CDR3: CASSARGGATGELFF; DNA: TGTGCCAGCAGCGCCCGCGGGGGGGCAACCGGGGAGCTGTTTTTT; V: TRBV9; size: few; J: TRBJ2-2; D: TRBD2
CDR3: CASNSGGAEKLFF; DNA: TGTGCCAGCAATTCGGGGGGCGCGGAAAAACTGTTTTTT; V: TRBV6-6; size: .; J: TRBJ1-4; D: .
CDR3: CASSQDLGTAFPYEQYF; DNA: TGTGCCAGCAGCCAAGATCTGGGGACAGCCTTTCCCTACGAGCAGTACTTC; V: TRBV4-2; size: .; J: TRBJ2-7; D: TRBD1
CDR3: CASSAGGRADTQYF; DNA: TGTGCCAGCAGCGCGGGGGGCCGTGCAGATACGCAGTATTTT; V: TRBV9; size: .; J: TRBJ2-3; D: .
CDR3: CASSATGVASYEQYF; DNA: TGTGCCAGCAGCGCGACAGGGGTGGCGAGCTACGAGCAGTACTTC; V: TRBV7-2; size: .; J: TRBJ2-7; D: TRBD1
CDR3: CAWSVGGATSGTYEQYF; DNA: TGTGCCTGGAGTGTAGGGGGGGCGACTAGCGGGACCTACGAGCAGTACTTC; V: TRBV30; size: few; J: TRBJ2-7; D: TRBD2
CDR3: CASRRPNPETQYF; DNA: TGTGCCAGCAGACGACCGAACCCCGAGACCCAGTACTTC; V: TRBV6-5; size: many; J: TRBJ2-5; D: .
CDR3: CASSQWGGRRNQPQHF; DNA: TGCGCCAGCAGCCAATGGGGGGGTAGACGCAATCAGCCCCAGCATTTT; V: TRBV4-1; size: few; J: TRBJ1-5; D: .
CDR3: CASSQGSAKSYNEQFF; DNA: TGCGCCAGCAGCCAAGGTTCGGCTAAGTCCTACAATGAGCAGTTCTTC; V: TRBV4-1; size: .; J: TRBJ2-1; D: .
CDR3: CASSRQGESRF; DNA: TGTGCCAGCAGCCGACAGGGTGAATCCCGCTTC; V: TRBV7-9; size: .; J: TRBJ2-1; D: TRBD1
CDR3: CSARDTRGGTGELFF; DNA: TGCAGTGCTAGAGATACGCGGGGGGGCACCGGGGAGCTGTTTTTT; V: TRBV20-1; size: few; J: TRBJ2-2; D: TRBD2
CDR3: CASSLQVYGYTF; DNA: TGTGCCAGCAGTTTACAGGTCTATGGCTACACCTTC; V: TRBV28; size: many; J: TRBJ1-2; D: .
CDR3: CASSEGSRTNTEAFF; DNA: TGCGCCAGCAGCGAGGGAAGTAGGACGAACACTGAAGCTTTCTTT; V: TRBV5-1; size: many; J: TRBJ1-1; D: .
CDR3: CASSFLRETQYF; DNA: TGTGCCAGCAGCTTTCTCCGTGAGACCCAGTACTTC; V: TRBV11-2; size: few; J: TRBJ2-5; D: .
CDR3: CASSPGGQGSTGNTIYF; DNA: TGTGCCAGCTCACCAGGCGGACAGGGTTCCACTGGAAACACCATATATTTT; V: TRBV18; size: .; J: TRBJ1-3; D: TRBD1
CDR3: CASGPRGVSEAFF; DNA: TGTGCCAGCGGACCCAGGGGCGTGAGTGAAGCTTTCTTT; V: TRBV9; size: .; J: TRBJ1-1; D: .
CDR3: CASSQDRKGNTDTQYF; DNA: TGCGCCAGCAGCCAAGATCGAAAGGGAAACACAGATACGCAGTATTTT; V: TRBV4-3; size: few; J: TRBJ2-3; D: .
CDR3: CSVETLRGLADTQYF; DNA: TGCAGCGTTGAAACTTTAAGGGGACTAGCAGATACGCAGTATTTT; V: TRBV29-1; size: few; J: TRBJ2-3; D: TRBD2
CDR3: CASSVGGGDEKLFF; DNA: TGTGCCAGCAGCGTAGGAGGGGGAGATGAAAAACTGTTTTTT; V: TRBV9; size: .; J: TRBJ1-4; D: .
CDR3: CSVAAGIYGYTF; DNA: TGCAGCGTTGCGGCCGGTATCTATGGCTACACCTTC; V: TRBV29-1; size: few; J: TRBJ1-2; D: .
CDR3: CASSGISGELFF; DNA: TGTGCCAGCAGTGGAATTTCCGGGGAGCTGTTTTTT; V: TRBV2; size: .; J: TRBJ2-2; D: .
CDR3: CASSETDYYGYTF; DNA: TGTGCCAGCAGCGAAACAGACTACTATGGCTACACCTTC; V: TRBV9; size: few; J: TRBJ1-2; D: .
CDR3: CSVGGPGDTEAFF; DNA: TGCAGCGTCGGAGGTCCTGGGGACACTGAAGCTTTCTTT; V: TRBV29-1; size: .; J: TRBJ1-1; D: .
CDR3: CASSLESGSEAFF; DNA: TGTGCCAGCAGCTTAGAGTCAGGGTCTGAAGCTTTCTTT; V: TRBV7-9; size: .; J: TRBJ1-1; D: .
CDR3: CASSVGDGNNSPLHF; DNA: TGTGCCAGCAGCGTAGGGGACGGGAATAATTCACCCCTCCACTTT; V: TRBV9; size: .; J: TRBJ1-6; D: .
CDR3: CASSRATSRYNEQFF; DNA: TGTGCCAGCAGTAGAGCGACTAGCCGCTACAATGAGCAGTTCTTC; V: TRBV6-2/TRBV6-3; size: .; J: TRBJ2-1; D: TRBD2
CDR3: CASTPQGRRGAFF; DNA: TGTGCCAGCACTCCTCAGGGGCGACGGGGAGCTTTCTTT; V: TRBV7-2; size: few; J: TRBJ1-1; D: .
CDR3: CASSLAGLDTEAFF; DNA: TGTGCCAGCAGTTTAGCGGGGTTGGACACTGAAGCTTTCTTT; V: TRBV12-3/TRBV12-4; size: .; J: TRBJ1-1; D: .
CDR3: CASTPPGGHNPTGELFF; DNA: TGTGCCAGCACTCCCCCCGGGGGCCACAATCCCACCGGGGAGCTGTTTTTT; V: TRBV9; size: many; J: TRBJ2-2; D: .
CDR3: CASEAAVLYEQYF; DNA: TGTGCCAGCGAAGCTGCGGTCCTCTACGAGCAGTACTTC; V: TRBV6-2/TRBV6-3; size: .; J: TRBJ2-7; D: .
CDR3: CATSDLWGTEAFF; DNA: TGTGCCACCAGTGATTTGTGGGGCACTGAAGCTTTCTTT; V: TRBV24-1; size: few; J: TRBJ1-1; D: .
CDR3: CASSPPPYSAGNTIYF; DNA: TGTGCCAGCTCACCACCGCCTTACTCAGCTGGAAACACCATATATTTT; V: TRBV18; size: once; J: TRBJ1-3; D: .
CDR3: CASSVGGRSANEQYF; DNA: TGTGCCAGCAGCGTGGGCGGGAGATCAGCTAACGAGCAGTACTTC; V: TRBV9; size: .; J: TRBJ2-7; D: TRBD2